What follows are 18 T cell receptor beta chains derived from one specimen sequenced in a study of regulatory T cells in long-lasting Graves disease. This sample's time point: newly diagnosed GD, antithyroid drugs for less than 3 months. There was RNA extracted from PBMCs, and the TCR library was made from it. Investigators prepared the TCR beta libraries by applying iRepertoire HTBI primers and Arm-PCR of CDR3 regions. One entry per CDR3 protein results from TCRdb running MiXCR on the multiplex PCR reads. The sample shows approximately 300,000 distinct CDR3 sequences, 15% to 20% of them seen only once. Sequenced material: peripheral blood mononuclear cells (PBMCs), taken at new diagnosis, from a patient treated with antithyroid drugs. The receptors shown here come from a female donor with Graves disease.

Details on this clonotype: This clone may be a read error of a much larger clone one base away. The CDR3 here is CASSYSKGGTSGVAYEQFF. The CDR3 DNA sequence: TGTGCCAGCAGTTACTCGAAGGGCGGGACTAGCGGGGTGGCCTACGAGCAGTTCTTC. The chain couples TRBV6-9 to TRBJ2-1; 13 bases align to TRBD2. Trimming removed 3 bases from V and 10 bases from J; junction bases left unmatched: 18. The CDR3 extends over 19 amino acids. Germline CDR1 is MNHGY and CDR2 is SVAAGI.

The table lists this clonotype with many counts. This sequence joins TRBV7-9 and TRBJ1-1, with D possibly TRBD1 on 5 matching bases. Looked up from germline, CDR1 is SEHNR and CDR2 is FQNEAQ (reference sequence). V was cut by 4 bases and J by 1 base, with 10 bases left in between. CDR3 length: 14 amino acids. As DNA, the CDR3 is TGTGCCAGCAGCTATATACAGGAGAACACTGAAGCTTTCTTT. Residues: CASSYIQENTEAFF.

The sample holds many counts of this clonotype. The chain recombines TRBV28 with TRBJ2-7; 7 bases are a match to TRBD2. The CDR3 has 16 residues. CDR1 and CDR2 from the germline V gene are MDHEN and SYDVKM. Germline trimming cut 6 bases from V and 0 bases from J; bases unmatched to any gene: 11. CDR3 sequence reads: CASSWGRTRSSYEQYF. CDR3 coding DNA: TGTGCCAGCAGCTGGGGACGGACTAGGAGCTCCTACGAGCAGTACTTC.

This clonotype was seen more than once but under ten times. Just one base apart from a much larger clone, this may be a read error. Likely a read error: the CDR3 ends without its conserved phenylalanine or tryptophan. The rearrangement joins TRBV27 to TRBJ2-7, with 11 bases identical to TRBD2. The germline V gene has CDR1 MNHEY and CDR2 SMNVEV (reference sequence). V shed 3 bases and J 5 bases; nucleotides not matched to a gene: 3. This CDR3 spans 14 amino acids. CDR3 nucleotides: TGTGCCAGCAGTTTTAGCGGGAGGGCCCACGAGCAGTACCTC. This codes for CASSFSGRAHEQYL.

There are many counts of this clonotype. The chain combines TRBV28 with TRBJ1-5; TRBD1 aligns across 9 bases. Looked up from germline, CDR1 is MDHEN and CDR2 is SYDVKM. V shed 6 bases and J 5 bases; nucleotides not matched to a gene: 11. This CDR3 is built from 16 residues. CDR3 DNA sequence: TGTGCCAGCAGCCCCCACGGGACAGGGCTGCATCAGCCCCAGCATTTT. It yields the protein CASSPHGTGLHQPQHF.

This clonotype was recorded at least ten times. The chain combines TRBV28 with TRBJ2-7, with 9 bases identical to TRBD2. The CDR3 runs to 15 residues. CDR1 is MDHEN and CDR2 is SYDVKM in the germline V gene. Trimming took 5 bases from V and 4 from J; bases not matched to a gene: 9. CDR3 loop: CASSPWGLARYEQYF. CDR3 in DNA: TGTGCCAGCAGTCCTTGGGGACTAGCTCGGTACGAGCAGTACTTC.

This clonotype was seen many times. The chain recombines TRBV30 with TRBJ2-7; 11 bases align to TRBD2. CDR1 is GTSNPN and CDR2 is SVGIG in the germline V gene (reference sequence). V shed 3 bases and J 6 bases; nucleotides not matched to a gene: 10. The CDR3 is 15 residues long. The CDR3 spells CAWSALLAGAGEQYF. CDR3 in DNA: TGTGCCTGGAGCGCTCTACTAGCGGGAGCGGGCGAGCAGTACTTC.

The chain has TRBV20-1 and TRBJ2-3; possibly TRBD1 for D (7 bases). Germline V gene data show CDR1 as DFQATT and CDR2 as SNEGSKA (reference sequence). The CDR3 sequence is 15 residues long. Trimming pared 3 bases from V and 7 bases from J, leaving 20 bases between. In DNA, the CDR3 is TGCAGTGCTAGGAGACTAGACAGGGACCTGTATACGCAGTATTTT. Encoded protein: CSARRLDRDLYTQYF.

This clonotype was counted a few times. The chain recombines TRBV6-2 or TRBV6-3 with TRBJ2-3; D not certain. CDR1 and CDR2 from the germline V gene are MNHEY and SVGEGT. With 0 bases removed from V and 0 bases from J, the gap between germline ends came to 10 bases. The CDR3 spans 16 residues. The CDR3 loop reads CASSYSRRSSTDTQYF. CDR3 in DNA: TGTGCCAGCAGTTACTCGCGGCGATCTAGCACAGATACGCAGTATTTT.

This clonotype appeared a few times. J is TRBJ2-7 and V is TRBV24-1; the D gene is possibly TRBD2 (5 bases). The CDR3 runs to 13 residues. V lost 3 bases to trimming and J lost 6 bases, with 11 bases between them. Germline V CDR1 and CDR2: KGHDR, SFDVKD. DNA for the CDR3: TGTGCCACCAGTGATATGTGGAGCGGCGAGCAGTACTTC. As protein: CATSDMWSGEQYF.

The J gene is TRBJ2-2, the V gene TRBV10-3; 10 bases match TRBD1. The length of the CDR3 is 14 residues. The J segment lost 3 bases and the V segment lost 9 bases, leaving 4 bases of the junction unmatched. The germline CDR1 and CDR2 sequences are ENHRY and SYGVKD. The CDR3 spells CAIPGTGDTGELFF. CDR3 bases: TGTGCCATTCCCGGGACAGGGGACACCGGGGAGCTGTTTTTT.

The rearrangement uses TRBV30 and TRBJ1-4, with D maybe TRBD1 (5 bases). This CDR3 is built from 14 residues. The ends were cut back, 3 bases at V and 8 bases at J, with 16 bases in the middle. The germline V gene has CDR1 GTSNPN and CDR2 SVGIG (reference sequence). The CDR3 is CAWRDGSWGEKLFF. The CDR3 nucleotides are TGTGCCTGGAGGGACGGATCTTGGGGGGAAAAACTGTTTTTT.

This clonotype was recorded at least ten times. V is TRBV11-3 and J is TRBJ2-1; D is unresolved. Germline V CDR1 and CDR2: SGHNT, YENEEA. The CDR3 loop spans 13 amino acids. Trimming took 5 bases from V and 10 from J, leaving 15 bases between them. CDR3 in DNA: TGTGCCAGCAGCATGACTGAGGCCCGGGAGCAGTTCTTC. This codes for CASSMTEAREQFF.

Many counts were recorded for this clonotype. The rearrangement links TRBV9 to TRBJ2-7, with D possibly TRBD2 on 5 matching bases. The CDR3 is 14 amino acids. Germline CDR1 reads SGDLS; CDR2 reads YYNGEE. V was pared by 0 bases and J by 3 bases, with 10 bases between. CDR3 sequence reads: CASSVASTDYEQYF. In DNA, the CDR3 is TGTGCCAGCAGCGTAGCTAGCACAGACTACGAGCAGTACTTC.

This clonotype was observed many times. The chain uses TRBV5-1 and TRBJ2-7; D is uncertain. Trimming cost V 4 bases and J 1 base, with 9 bases left between them. This CDR3 region has 13 residues. Germline CDR1 and CDR2: SGHRS and YFSETQ. The CDR3 loop is CASSPRRSYEQYF. Here the CDR3 DNA reads TGCGCCAGCAGCCCCAGGAGATCCTACGAGCAGTACTTC.

The rearrangement links TRBV7-9 to TRBJ1-5; tentatively, D is TRBD1 (5 bases). Trimming took off 5 bases at V and 5 bases at J, with 19 bases between the two ends. CDR1 SEHNR and CDR2 FQNEAQ come from the germline V gene (reference sequence). CDR3 size: 16 residues. The CDR3 loop reads CASSQDRQGEYQPQHF. CDR3 bases: TGTGCCAGCAGCCAAGATCGGCAGGGCGAGTATCAGCCCCAGCATTTT.

This clonotype occurred a few times. V is TRBV4-2 and J is TRBJ2-1, with no clear D. The ends were cut back, 0 bases at V and 5 bases at J, with 14 bases in the middle. The CDR3 extends over 16 amino acids. Germline V gives CDR1 LGHNA, CDR2 YNFKEQ. CDR3 sequence: CASSQDGQKNNNEQFF. Written as DNA, the CDR3 is TGTGCCAGCAGCCAAGATGGGCAGAAAAACAACAATGAGCAGTTCTTC.

Many counts were recorded for this clonotype. This chain's CDR3 is CASTTMNQPQHF. The CDR3 DNA is TGTGCCAGCACGACGATGAATCAGCCCCAGCATTTT. The chain joins TRBV2 to TRBJ1-5; no clear D. CDR3 length: 12 residues. The germline gives CDR1 SNHLY, CDR2 FYNNEI. Trimming shortened V by 7 bases and J by 4 bases, and 8 bases separated the two germline ends.